The rows below give T cell receptor beta chains drawn from one sample of a study of cytomegalovirus exposure and HLA in healthy donors. Assay: immunoSEQ multiplex PCR; the TCRdb copy retains only in-frame clones and omits some. The profile shows 150,000 to 200,000 clones, 70% to 80% of them singletons. Sequenced sample: PBMCs. These receptors were obtained from a woman between 50 and 59 years old in good health and CMV-seronegative. Both conserved end residues are part of each CDR3. Fields, in order: D gene, V gene, J gene, CDR3 protein. A D gene is named only where the DNA matches it firmly.

>NA|TRBV18|TRBJ2-5
CASSPREETQYF
>NA|TRBV6-1|TRBJ2-7
CASSELFTVSYEQYF
>TRBD1|TRBV29-1|NA
CSVEGGQGSGELFF
>TRBD1|TRBV2|TRBJ1-5
CASSPQGGNQPQHF
>TRBD1|TRBV28|TRBJ1-2
CASSLRDRRFYGYTF
>TRBD1|TRBV6-6|TRBJ1-5
CASSGQGEGQPQHF
>NA|TRBV15|TRBJ2-1
CATSSEQGSYNEQFF
>NA|TRBV19|TRBJ1-4
CASSRAASGEKLFF
>TRBD1|TRBV30|TRBJ1-4
CAWGTGGNEKLFF
>NA|TRBV6-5|TRBJ1-1
CASSYWTERNTEAFF
>NA|TRBV28|TRBJ2-6
CASWPAHSGANVLTF
>TRBD1|TRBV6-1|NA
CASTGLGQGSYEQYF
>TRBD1|TRBV7-2|TRBJ1-1
CASSLVPAGGTEAFF
>TRBD2|TRBV29-1|TRBJ2-1
CSVDGLAGGYHYNEQFF
>NA|TRBV29-1|TRBJ2-7
CSVPGNRLDEQYF
>NA|TRBV5-6|TRBJ2-4
CASSLASELAKNIQYF
>NA|TRBV7-9|TRBJ1-4
CSSSPRQNPNEKLFF
>TRBD1|TRBV7-2|TRBJ1-6
CASSTVDRGRSPLHF
>TRBD1|TRBV5-4|TRBJ1-1
CASSIGQGRTEAFF
>TRBD1|TRBV9|TRBJ1-3
CASSEGTGAGNTIYF
>TRBD1|TRBV5-1|TRBJ2-7
CASSLYPGQGVQYF
>NA|TRBV5-1|TRBJ1-1
CASSPGQGSLTEAFF